This is a list of T cell receptor beta chains from one sample in a study of T cell responses to AZD1222 COVID-19 vaccine. The assay was immunoSEQ multiplex PCR, and TCRdb's table has in-frame clones only and misses some. The repertoire has roughly 40,000 clones, approximately 89% of them found once; the top ten carry 20% to 25%. This material consisted of peripheral blood, taken 28 days after the second AZD1222 dose. Receptor source: an adult who received the AZD1222 COVID-19 vaccine. Each CDR3 is given with its conserved first and last residue. D genes are given only for firm matches. Clone size is stated in some rows and not others, as once, few, many or a class when expanded.

J,size,D,V,DNA,CDR3
TRBJ1-2,.,.,TRBV7-3,TGTGCCAGCAGCTTCGACAGAACCACCGCTAACTATGGCTACACCTTC,CASSFDRTTANYGYTF
TRBJ2-7,few,.,TRBV7-2,TGTGCCAGCAGCTTAGTGGGGACTGAACTCTACGAGCAGTACTTC,CASSLVGTELYEQYF
TRBJ2-7,.,TRBD2,TRBV5-1,TGCGCCAGCAGCTTGGAAGGTGGCGGGAGGGCCCCCCACGAGCAGTACTTC,CASSLEGGGRAPHEQYF
TRBJ2-1,once,TRBD2,TRBV7-2,TGTGCCAGCAGCCCGCTCCGGGGCGGGAGTGACAATGAGCAGTTCTTC,CASSPLRGGSDNEQFF
TRBJ2-7,.,.,TRBV5-1,TGCGCCAGCAGCTCTTCAGGGTCCTACGAGCAGTACTTC,CASSSSGSYEQYF
TRBJ1-5,.,.,TRBV21-1,TGTGCCAGCCTCGCAGAATCAGACAGGGCTGCTTGGGGAGGCAATCAGCCCCAGCATTTT,CASLAESDRAAWGGNQPQHF
TRBJ2-7,.,TRBD1,TRBV6-5,TGTGCCAGCAGCCGGGACAGAACCTACGAGCAGTACTTC,CASSRDRTYEQYF
TRBJ2-5,.,TRBD2,TRBV9,TGTGCCAGCAGCTTCCGCGGGGGGAGCGAAGAGACCCAGTACTTC,CASSFRGGSEETQYF
TRBJ2-5,.,TRBD2,TRBV7-2,TGTGCCAGCAGCTTAGAGGGCCGGGGGGGCGGAGAGACCCAGTACTTC,CASSLEGRGGGETQYF
TRBJ2-7,.,TRBD2,TRBV7-6,TGTGCCAGCAGCACCACCCCTTCCGGGACTAGCGGGTCCTACGAGCAGTACTTC,CASSTTPSGTSGSYEQYF
TRBJ1-3,few,.,TRBV11-2,TGTGCCAGCAGCTTACCCCCAGATAGGTCTGGAAACACCATATATTTT,CASSLPPDRSGNTIYF
TRBJ2-3,.,.,TRBV19,TGTGCCAGTAGTATAGATGCCCTGGGGGGCCCCCAGTATTTT,CASSIDALGGPQYF
TRBJ2-1,.,.,TRBV2,TGTGCCAGCAGGGAAACTACGTACAATGAGCAGTTCTTC,CASRETTYNEQFF
TRBJ2-2,.,TRBD1,TRBV30,TGTGCCTGGAGTTTTCGGACAGGGTGGGCCGGGGAGCTGTTTTTT,CAWSFRTGWAGELFF
TRBJ2-6,.,.,TRBV3-1/TRBV3-2,TGTGCCAGCAGCCAACGCGCCAGCTCTGGGGCCAACGTCCTGACTTTC,CASSQRASSGANVLTF